Only a few counts were recorded for the clone carrying this T cell receptor (beta chain). The antigen is unknown. The data are from a study of blood T cells in healthy people across ages. Overall study results and limits: A strong correlation between TCR beta diversity and naive T cell percentage was seen.

For the second PCR, which ran for about 7 to 12 cycles, a sample-barcoded 5' primer and a J-beta primer mix were used. Per sample, CDR3-containing paired-end reads numbered at least 2.5 million. From the 5' RACE reads, TCRdb called clonotypes with MiXCR, one entry per CDR3 protein. The sample includes hundreds of thousands of distinct CDR3 sequences, more than 20% of them seen just once. CDR1 is SGHRS and CDR2 is YFSETQ in the germline V gene. This CDR3 contains 16 residues. V gene TRBV5-1 combines with J gene TRBJ2-5; D may correspond to TRBD1 or TRBD2 (5 bases each). The closer fit of TRBJ2-7 to the DNA end suggests the J call may be wrong. The sequencing input was blood. The receptor was isolated from a man between 65 and 80 years old in good health. Here the CDR3 DNA reads TGCGCCAGCAGCTTGTCCGGGGCGAAGGGATCCTACGAGCAGTACTTC. This translates into CASSLSGAKGSYEQYF.